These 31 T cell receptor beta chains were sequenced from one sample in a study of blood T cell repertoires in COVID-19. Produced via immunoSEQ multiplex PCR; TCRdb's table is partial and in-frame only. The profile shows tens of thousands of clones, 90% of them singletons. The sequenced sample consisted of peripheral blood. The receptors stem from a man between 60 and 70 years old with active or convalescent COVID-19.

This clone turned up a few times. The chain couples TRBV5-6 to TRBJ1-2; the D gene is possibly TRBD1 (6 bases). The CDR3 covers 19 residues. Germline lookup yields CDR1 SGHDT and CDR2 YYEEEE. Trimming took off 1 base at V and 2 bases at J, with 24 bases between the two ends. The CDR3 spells CASSLRRRTVDGHNYGYTF. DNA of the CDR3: TGTGCCAGCAGCTTGCGCCGACGGACAGTCGACGGCCACAACTATGGCTACACCTTC.

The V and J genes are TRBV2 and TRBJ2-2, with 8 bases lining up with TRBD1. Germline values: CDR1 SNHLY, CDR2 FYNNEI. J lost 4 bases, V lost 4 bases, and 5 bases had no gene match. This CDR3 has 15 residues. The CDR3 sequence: CASSAVDRVTGELFF. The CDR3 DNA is TGTGCCAGCAGTGCCGTGGACAGGGTCACCGGGGAGCTGTTTTTT.

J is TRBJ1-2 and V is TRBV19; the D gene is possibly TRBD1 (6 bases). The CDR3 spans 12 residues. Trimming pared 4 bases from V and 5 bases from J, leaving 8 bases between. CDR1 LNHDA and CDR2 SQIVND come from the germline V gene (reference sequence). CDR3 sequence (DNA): TGTGCCAGTAGTACTACAGGGTATGGCTACACCTTC. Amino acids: CASSTTGYGYTF.

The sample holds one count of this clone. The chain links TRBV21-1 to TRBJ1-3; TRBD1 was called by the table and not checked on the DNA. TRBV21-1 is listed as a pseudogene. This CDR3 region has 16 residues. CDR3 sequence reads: CASSPRTGCSGNTIYF. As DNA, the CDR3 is TGTGCCAGCAGCCCGCGGACAGGGTGCTCTGGAAACACCATATATTTT.

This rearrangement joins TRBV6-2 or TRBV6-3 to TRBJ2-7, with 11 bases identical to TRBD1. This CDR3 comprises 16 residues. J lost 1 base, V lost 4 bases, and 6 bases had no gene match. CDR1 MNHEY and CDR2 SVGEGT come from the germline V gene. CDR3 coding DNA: TGTGCCAGCAGTTTGAGGACAGGGGGCCTTTCCTACGAGCAGTACTTC. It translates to CASSLRTGGLSYEQYF.

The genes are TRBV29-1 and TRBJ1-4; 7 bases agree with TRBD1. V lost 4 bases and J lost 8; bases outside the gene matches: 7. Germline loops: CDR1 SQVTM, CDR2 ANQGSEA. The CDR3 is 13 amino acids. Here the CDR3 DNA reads TGCAGCGTTGTGGAGGGGGCACGGGAAAAACTGTTTTTT. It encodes CSVVEGAREKLFF.

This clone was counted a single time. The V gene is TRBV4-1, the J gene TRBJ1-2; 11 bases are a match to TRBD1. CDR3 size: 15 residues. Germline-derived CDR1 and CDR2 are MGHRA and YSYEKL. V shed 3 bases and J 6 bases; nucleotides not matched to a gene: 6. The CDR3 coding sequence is TGCGCCAGCAGCCAGATGGGACAGGGGGGCGATGGCTACACCTTC. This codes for CASSQMGQGGDGYTF.

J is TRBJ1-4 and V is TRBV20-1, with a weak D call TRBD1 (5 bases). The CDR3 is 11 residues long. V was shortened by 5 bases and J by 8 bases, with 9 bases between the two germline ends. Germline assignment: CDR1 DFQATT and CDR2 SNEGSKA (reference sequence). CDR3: CSAGTYEKLFF. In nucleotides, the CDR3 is TGCAGTGCTGGGACTTACGAAAAACTGTTTTTT.

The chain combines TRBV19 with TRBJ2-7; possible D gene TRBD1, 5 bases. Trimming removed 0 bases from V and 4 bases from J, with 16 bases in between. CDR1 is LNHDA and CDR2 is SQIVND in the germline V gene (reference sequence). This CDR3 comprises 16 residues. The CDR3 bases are TGTGCCAGTAGTATAGATCTATTGGGGCATCCATACGAGCAGTACTTC. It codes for CASSIDLLGHPYEQYF.

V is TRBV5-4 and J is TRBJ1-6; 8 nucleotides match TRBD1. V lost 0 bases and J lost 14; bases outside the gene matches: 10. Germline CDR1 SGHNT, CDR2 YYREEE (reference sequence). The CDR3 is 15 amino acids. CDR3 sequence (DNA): TGTGCCAGCAGCTTGGAGGGAACAGGGGGTGTGACCCTCCACTTT. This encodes CASSLEGTGGVTLHF.

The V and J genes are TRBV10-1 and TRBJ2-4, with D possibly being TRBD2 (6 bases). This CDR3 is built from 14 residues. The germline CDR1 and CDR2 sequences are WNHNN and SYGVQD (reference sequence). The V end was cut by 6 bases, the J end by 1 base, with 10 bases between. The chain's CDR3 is CASSPGGAKNIQYF. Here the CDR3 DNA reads TGCGCCAGCAGCCCCGGAGGGGCCAAAAACATTCAGTACTTC.

This CDR3 is CASSLLTSGGYNEQFF. The CDR3 DNA is TGTGCCAGCAGCTTATTGACTAGCGGGGGTTACAATGAGCAGTTCTTC. The chain carries TRBV13 and TRBJ2-1; 12 positions agree with TRBD2. The germline CDR1 and CDR2 sequences are PRHDT and FYEKMQ (reference sequence). V lost 2 bases to trimming and J lost 4 bases; unmatched junction nucleotides: 3. The CDR3 spans 16 residues.

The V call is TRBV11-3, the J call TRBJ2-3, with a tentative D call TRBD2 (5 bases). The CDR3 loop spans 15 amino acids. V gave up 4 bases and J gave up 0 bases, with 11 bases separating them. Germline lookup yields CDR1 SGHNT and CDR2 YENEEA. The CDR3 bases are TGTGCCAGCAGCTCTGGGAGCCTTAGCACAGATACGCAGTATTTT. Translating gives CASSSGSLSTDTQYF.

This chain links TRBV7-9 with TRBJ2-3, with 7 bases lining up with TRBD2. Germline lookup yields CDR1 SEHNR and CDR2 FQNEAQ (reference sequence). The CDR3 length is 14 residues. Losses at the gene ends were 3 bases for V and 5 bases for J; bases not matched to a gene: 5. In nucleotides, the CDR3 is TGTGCCAGCAGCTTCGGCGGGGGTGGAGATACGCAGTATTTT. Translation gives CASSFGGGGDTQYF.

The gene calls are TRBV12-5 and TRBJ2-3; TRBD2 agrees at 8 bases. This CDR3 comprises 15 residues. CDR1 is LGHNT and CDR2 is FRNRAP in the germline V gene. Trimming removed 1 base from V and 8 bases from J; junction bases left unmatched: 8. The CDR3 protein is CASGLASPTSGTQYF. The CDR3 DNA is TGTGCTAGTGGTTTGGCGAGCCCTACTAGCGGTACGCAGTATTTT. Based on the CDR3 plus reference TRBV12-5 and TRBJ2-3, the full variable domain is DARVTQTPRHKVTEMGQEVTMRCQPILGHNTVFWYRQTMMQGLELLAYFRNRAPLDDSGMPKDRFSAEMPDATLATLKIQPSEPRDSAVYFCASGLASPTSGTQYFGPGTRLTVL.

CDR3 DNA sequence: TGTGCCTGGAGTGTCACAGGGTTTAACACCATATATTTT. Encoded protein: CAWSVTGFNTIYF. The J gene is TRBJ1-3, the V gene TRBV30; tentatively, D is TRBD1 (6 bases). Trimming cost V 0 bases and J 7 bases, with 10 bases left between them. Looked up from germline, CDR1 is GTSNPN and CDR2 is SVGIG (reference sequence). The CDR3 spans 13 residues.

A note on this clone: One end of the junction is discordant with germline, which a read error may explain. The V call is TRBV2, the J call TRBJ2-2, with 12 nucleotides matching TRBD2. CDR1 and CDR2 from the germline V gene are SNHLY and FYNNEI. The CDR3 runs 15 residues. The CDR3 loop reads CATKLAGGPSRGAVF. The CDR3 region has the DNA TGTGCCACCAAGCTAGCGGGGGGGCCGAGTCGGGGAGCTGTTTTT.

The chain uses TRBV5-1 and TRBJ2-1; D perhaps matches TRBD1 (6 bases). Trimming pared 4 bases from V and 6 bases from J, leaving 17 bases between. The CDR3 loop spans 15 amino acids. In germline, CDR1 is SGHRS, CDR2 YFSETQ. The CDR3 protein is CASSAITGIPNEQFF. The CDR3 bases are TGCGCCAGCAGCGCCATAACAGGGATACCCAATGAGCAGTTCTTC.

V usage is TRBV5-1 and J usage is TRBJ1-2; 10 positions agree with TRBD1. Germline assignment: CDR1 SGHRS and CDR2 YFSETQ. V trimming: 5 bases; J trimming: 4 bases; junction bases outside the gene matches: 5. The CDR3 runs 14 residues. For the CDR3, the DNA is TGCGCCAGCAGGCCCGGGACAGGGGTCTATGGCTACACCTTC. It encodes CASRPGTGVYGYTF.

CDR3 in DNA: TGCGCCAGCAGGCCAAATTCCGGCCGAGGGGGCACTGAAGCTTTCTTT. Translating it yields CASRPNSGRGGTEAFF. The chain joins TRBV4-1 to TRBJ1-1, with D maybe TRBD1 (6 bases). The V and J ends lost 6 bases and 4 bases respectively, with 21 bases between them. The germline gives CDR1 MGHRA, CDR2 YSYEKL. The CDR3 runs to 16 residues.

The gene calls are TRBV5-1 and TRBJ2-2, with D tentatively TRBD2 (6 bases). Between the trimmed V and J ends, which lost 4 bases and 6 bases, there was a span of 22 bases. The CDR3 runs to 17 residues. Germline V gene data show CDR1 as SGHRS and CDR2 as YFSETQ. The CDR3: CASSARAGRSTPGELFF. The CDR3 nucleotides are TGCGCCAGCAGCGCAAGGGCGGGGCGCAGTACTCCCGGGGAGCTGTTTTTT. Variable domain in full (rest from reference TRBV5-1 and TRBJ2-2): KAGVTQTPRYLIKTRGQQVTLSCSPISGHRSVSWYQQTPGQGLQFLFEYFSETQRNKGNFPGRFSGRQFSNSRSEMNVSTLELGDSALYLCASSARAGRSTPGELFFGEGSRLTVL.

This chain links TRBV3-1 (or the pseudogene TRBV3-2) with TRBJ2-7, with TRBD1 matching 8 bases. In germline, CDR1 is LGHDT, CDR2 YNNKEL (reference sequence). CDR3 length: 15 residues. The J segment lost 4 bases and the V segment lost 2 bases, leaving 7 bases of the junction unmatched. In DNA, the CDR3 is TGTGCCAGCAGCCAACCGGACAGGGATGAGTACGAGCAGTACTTC. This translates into CASSQPDRDEYEQYF.

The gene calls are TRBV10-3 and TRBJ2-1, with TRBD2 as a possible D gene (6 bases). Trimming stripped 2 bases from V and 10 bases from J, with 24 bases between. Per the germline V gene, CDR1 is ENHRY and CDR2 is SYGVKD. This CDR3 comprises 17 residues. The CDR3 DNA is TGTGCCATCAGTGAGAGAGGTGGGACGGGGGACGCTTTGGAGCAGTTCTTC. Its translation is CAISERGGTGDALEQFF.

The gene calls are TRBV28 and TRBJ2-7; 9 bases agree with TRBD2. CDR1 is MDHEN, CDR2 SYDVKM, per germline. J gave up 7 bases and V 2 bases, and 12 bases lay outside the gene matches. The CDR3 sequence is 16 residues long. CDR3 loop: CASSLPVVAGADEQYF. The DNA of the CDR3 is TGTGCCAGCAGTTTACCCGTGGTAGCGGGAGCGGATGAGCAGTACTTC.

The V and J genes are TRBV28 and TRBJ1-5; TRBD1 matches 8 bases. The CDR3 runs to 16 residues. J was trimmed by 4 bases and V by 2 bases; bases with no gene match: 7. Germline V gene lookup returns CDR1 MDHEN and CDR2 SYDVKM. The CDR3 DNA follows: TGTGCCAGCAGTTTAGGACAGGGAAGATGGAATCAGCCCCAGCATTTT. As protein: CASSLGQGRWNQPQHF.

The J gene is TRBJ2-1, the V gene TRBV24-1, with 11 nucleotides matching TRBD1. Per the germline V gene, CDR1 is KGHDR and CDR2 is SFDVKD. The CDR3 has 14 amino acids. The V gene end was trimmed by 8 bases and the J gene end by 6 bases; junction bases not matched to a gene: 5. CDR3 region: CATIGQGALNEQFF. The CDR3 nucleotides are TGTGCCACCATTGGACAGGGGGCCCTCAATGAGCAGTTCTTC.

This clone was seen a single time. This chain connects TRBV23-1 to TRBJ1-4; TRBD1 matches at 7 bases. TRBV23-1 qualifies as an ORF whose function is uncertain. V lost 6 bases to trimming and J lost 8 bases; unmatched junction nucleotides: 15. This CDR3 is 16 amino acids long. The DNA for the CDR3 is TGCGCCAGCAGGCGGGAGGGGGCGTTCGGAGGAGAAAAACTGTTTTTT. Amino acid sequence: CASRREGAFGGEKLFF.

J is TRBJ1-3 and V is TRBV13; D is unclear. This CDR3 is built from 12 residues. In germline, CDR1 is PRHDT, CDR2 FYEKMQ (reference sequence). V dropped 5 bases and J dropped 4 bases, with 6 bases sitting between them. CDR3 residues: CASSQAGNTIYF. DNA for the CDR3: TGTGCCAGCAGCCAGGCGGGAAACACCATATATTTT.

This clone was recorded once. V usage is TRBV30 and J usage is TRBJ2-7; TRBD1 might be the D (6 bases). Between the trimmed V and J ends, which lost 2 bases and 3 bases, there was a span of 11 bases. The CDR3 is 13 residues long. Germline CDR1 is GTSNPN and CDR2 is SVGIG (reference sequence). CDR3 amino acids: CAWSSSQGYEQYF. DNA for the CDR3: TGTGCCTGGAGTTCATCACAGGGCTACGAGCAGTACTTC.

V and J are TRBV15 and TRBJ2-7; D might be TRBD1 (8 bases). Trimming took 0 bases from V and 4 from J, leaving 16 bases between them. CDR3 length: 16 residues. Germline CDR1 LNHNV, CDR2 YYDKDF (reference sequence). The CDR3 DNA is TGTGCCACCAGCAGAGAGGGGGGGACAGGACCGTACGAGCAGTACTTC. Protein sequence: CATSREGGTGPYEQYF.

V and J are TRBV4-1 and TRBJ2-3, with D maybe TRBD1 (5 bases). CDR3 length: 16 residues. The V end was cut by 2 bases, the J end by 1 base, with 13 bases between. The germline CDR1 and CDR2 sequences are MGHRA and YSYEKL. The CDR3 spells CASSQFTGSGTDTQYF. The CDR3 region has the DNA TGCGCCAGCAGCCAATTTACAGGTTCCGGCACAGATACGCAGTATTTT.